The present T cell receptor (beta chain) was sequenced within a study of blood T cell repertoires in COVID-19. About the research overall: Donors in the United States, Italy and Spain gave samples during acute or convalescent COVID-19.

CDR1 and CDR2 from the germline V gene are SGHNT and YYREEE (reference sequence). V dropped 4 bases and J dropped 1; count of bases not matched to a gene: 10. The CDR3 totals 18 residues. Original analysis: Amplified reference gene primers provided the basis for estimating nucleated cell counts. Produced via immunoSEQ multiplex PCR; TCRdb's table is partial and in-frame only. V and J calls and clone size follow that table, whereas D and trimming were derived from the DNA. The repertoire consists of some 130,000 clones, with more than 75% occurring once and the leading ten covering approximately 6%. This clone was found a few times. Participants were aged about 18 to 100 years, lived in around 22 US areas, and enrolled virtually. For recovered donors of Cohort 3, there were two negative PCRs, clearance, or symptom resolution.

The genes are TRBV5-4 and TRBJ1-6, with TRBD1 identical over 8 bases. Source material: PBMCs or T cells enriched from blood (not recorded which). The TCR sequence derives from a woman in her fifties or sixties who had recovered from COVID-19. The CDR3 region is CASSKGQGEGSYNSPLHF. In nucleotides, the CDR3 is TGTGCCAGCAGCAAAGGACAGGGAGAAGGGTCCTATAATTCACCCCTCCACTTT.